This TCR beta chain appears in the sequencing data of a study of blood T cell repertoires in COVID-19. The overall study: The United States, Italy and Spain were the sources of the acute and convalescent COVID-19 samples. Sources were T cells, B-cell-depleted T cells, or PBMCs; the material itself was cDNA or gDNA.

Germline CDR1 SGHTA, CDR2 FQGNSA. V shed 1 base and J shed 12 bases, with 16 bases lying between them. The CDR3 runs to 14 residues. Those enrolled, adults aged about 18 to 89 years, came from roughly 22 US areas. The table came from immunoSEQ multiplex PCR; TCRdb's copy has only in-frame clones and leaves some out. The repertoire holds about 150,000 clones, with 75% to 90% as singletons. This sequence joins TRBV7-2 and TRBJ2-1; TRBD1 might be the D (5 bases). This TCR derives from a woman in her thirties or forties who had been exposed to COVID-19. Sequencing was carried out using PBMCs or T cells enriched from blood (not recorded which). The CDR3 region has the DNA TGTGCCAGCAGCTTAGAACCTGGGCCCCAGGGGCAGTTCTTC. Residues: CASSLEPGPQGQFF.